This record looks at one TCR beta chain sequence and its context. Profiling relied on immunoSEQ multiplex PCR, and the TCRdb table lists in-frame clones only, not all of them. The data show 240,000 or so clones, around 90% seen once. The V end was cut by 6 bases, the J end by 6 bases, with 3 bases between. CDR3 size: 10 residues. Germline V gene sequence: CDR1 LGHNT, CDR2 FRNRAP. This sample was taken from a study of blood T cell repertoires in COVID-19. This receptor was obtained from a young woman with acute or convalescent COVID-19. The sample taken for sequencing was peripheral blood. The V and J genes are TRBV12-5 and TRBJ2-1, with D uncertain. The CDR3 DNA reads as TGTGCTAGTGGCGGCAATGAGCAGTTCTTC. Protein sequence: CASGGNEQFF.